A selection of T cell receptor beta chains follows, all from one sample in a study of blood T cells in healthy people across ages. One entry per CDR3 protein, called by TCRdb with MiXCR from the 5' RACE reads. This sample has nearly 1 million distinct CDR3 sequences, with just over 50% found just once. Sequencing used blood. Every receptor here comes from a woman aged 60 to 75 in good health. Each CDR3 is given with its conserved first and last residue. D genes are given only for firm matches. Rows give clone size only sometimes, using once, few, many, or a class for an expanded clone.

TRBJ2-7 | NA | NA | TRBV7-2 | CASSLAISSGTYEQYF | TGTGCCAGCAGCTTAGCTATCAGTAGCGGTACCTACGAGCAGTACTTC
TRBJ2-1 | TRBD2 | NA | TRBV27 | CADSATSAGGQFF | TGTGCCGACAGTGCGACTAGCGCCGGTGGGCAGTTCTTC
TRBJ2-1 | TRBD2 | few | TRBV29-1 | CSVGTRILSEQFF | TGCAGCGTTGGGACTAGGATTCTAAGTGAGCAGTTCTTC
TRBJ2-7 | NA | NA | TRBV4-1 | CASSQVSGYYEQYF | TGCGCCAGCAGCCAAGTATCAGGTTACTACGAGCAGTACTTC
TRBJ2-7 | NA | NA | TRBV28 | CASSLRLHEQYF | TGTGCCAGCAGTTTACGACTCCACGAGCAGTACTTC
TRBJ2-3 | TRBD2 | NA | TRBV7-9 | CASRFSGSTSDTQYF | TGTGCCAGCAGATTTAGCGGGAGTACGTCAGATACGCAGTATTTT
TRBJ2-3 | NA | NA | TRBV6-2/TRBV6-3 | CASMTQKDTQYF | TGTGCCAGCATGACTCAGAAAGATACGCAGTATTTT
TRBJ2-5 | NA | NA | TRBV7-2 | CASSLYHQETQYF | TGTGCCAGCAGCTTGTATCACCAAGAGACCCAGTACTTC
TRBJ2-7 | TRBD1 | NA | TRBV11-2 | CASSLGTGYYEQYF | TGTGCCAGCAGCTTAGGGACAGGCTATTACGAGCAGTACTTC
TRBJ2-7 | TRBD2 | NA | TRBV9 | CASSVRASGMDEQYF | TGTGCCAGCAGCGTAAGGGCTAGCGGGATGGATGAGCAGTACTTC
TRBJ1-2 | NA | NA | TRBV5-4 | CASSTKQQGNNYGYTF | TGTGCCAGCAGCACCAAGCAACAGGGAAACAACTATGGCTACACCTTC
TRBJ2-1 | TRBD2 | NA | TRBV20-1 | CSARGRDYRSQFF | TGCAGTGCTAGAGGTCGGGACTACCGGTCGCAGTTCTTC
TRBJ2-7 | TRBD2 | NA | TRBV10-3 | CAINGLAGNEQYF | TGTGCCATCAATGGACTAGCAGGTAACGAGCAGTACTTC
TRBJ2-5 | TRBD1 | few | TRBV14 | CASSLGQVVVQYF | TGTGCCAGCAGCCTCGGACAGGTGGTAGTCCAGTACTTC
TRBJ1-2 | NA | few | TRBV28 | CASSLGGAGYTF | TGTGCCAGCAGTCTAGGGGGGGCTGGCTACACCTTC
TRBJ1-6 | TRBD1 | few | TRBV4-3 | CASSQDILGQLSSYNSPLHF | TGCGCCAGCAGCCAAGATATTTTGGGACAGCTAAGCTCCTATAATTCACCCCTCCACTTT
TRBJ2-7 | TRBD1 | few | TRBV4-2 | CASSQGIPTGFIHEQYF | TGTGCCAGCAGCCAAGGGATTCCGACAGGGTTTATCCACGAGCAGTACTTC
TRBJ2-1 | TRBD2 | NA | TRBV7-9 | CASSATLAGAGDEQFF | TGTGCCAGCAGCGCCACCCTAGCGGGAGCGGGCGATGAGCAGTTCTTC
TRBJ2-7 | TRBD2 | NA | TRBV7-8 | CASSLISSASGRYEQYF | TGTGCCAGCAGCTTAATAAGTTCGGCTAGCGGGAGGTACGAGCAGTACTTC
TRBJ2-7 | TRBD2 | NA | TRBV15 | CATSRGLAGSSYNEQYF | TGTGCCACCAGCAGGGGACTAGCGGGAAGCTCCTACAATGAGCAGTACTTC
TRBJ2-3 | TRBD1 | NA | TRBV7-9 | CASSPWTGGHTDTQYF | TGTGCCAGCAGCCCTTGGACAGGGGGCCACACAGATACGCAGTATTTT
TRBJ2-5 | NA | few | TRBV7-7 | CASSLGLGRETQYF | TGTGCCAGCAGCTTAGGCTTGGGTCGGGAGACCCAGTACTTC
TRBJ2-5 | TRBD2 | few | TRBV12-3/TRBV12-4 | CASTVDSAGGWETQYF | TGTGCCAGCACGGTCGATTCAGCGGGAGGGTGGGAGACCCAGTACTTC
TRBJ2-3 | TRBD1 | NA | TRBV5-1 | CASSLPGQGITDTQYF | TGCGCCAGCAGCCTACCGGGACAGGGGATCACAGATACGCAGTATTTT
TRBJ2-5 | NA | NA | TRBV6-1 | CASSEIFGGRTETQYF | TGTGCCAGCAGTGAAATATTCGGAGGGAGGACGGAGACCCAGTACTTC
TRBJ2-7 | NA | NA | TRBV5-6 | CASSLDRRRSYEQYF | TGTGCCAGCAGCTTAGACAGGCGACGCTCCTACGAGCAGTACTTC
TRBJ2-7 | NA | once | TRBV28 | CASRTEINYEQYF | TGTGCCAGCAGGACAGAGATCAACTACGAGCAGTACTTC
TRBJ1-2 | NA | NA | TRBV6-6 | CASSPGQGKGGYTF | TGTGCCAGCAGCCCCGGCCAGGGGAAAGGCGGCTACACCTTC
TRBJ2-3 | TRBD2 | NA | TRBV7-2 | CASSTRPVGTSGRRADTQYF | TGTGCCAGCAGCACAAGACCGGTAGGGACTAGCGGGAGAAGGGCAGATACGCAGTATTTT
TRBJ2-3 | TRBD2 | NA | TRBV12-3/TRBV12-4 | CASSLSAYFGGRVITDTQYF | TGTGCCAGCAGTTTATCCGCTTATTTTGGCGGGAGGGTCATCACAGATACGCAGTATTTT
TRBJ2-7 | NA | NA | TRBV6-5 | CASSSAGTHSYEQYF | TGTGCCAGCAGTTCAGCCGGGACCCACTCCTACGAGCAGTACTTC
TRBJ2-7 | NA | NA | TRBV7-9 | CASSRKGIGYEQYF | TGTGCCAGCAGCCGAAAGGGGATAGGGTACGAGCAGTACTTC
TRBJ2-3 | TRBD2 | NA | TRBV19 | CASSITLAGVTDTQYF | TGTGCCAGTAGTATAACTTTAGCGGGAGTCACAGATACGCAGTATTTT
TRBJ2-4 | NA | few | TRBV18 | CASSPDITKNIQYF | TGTGCCAGCTCACCGGACATTACCAAAAACATTCAGTACTTC
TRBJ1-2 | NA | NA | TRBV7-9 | CASSLENHRLYGYTF | TGTGCCAGCAGCTTAGAAAACCACAGGCTCTATGGCTACACCTTC
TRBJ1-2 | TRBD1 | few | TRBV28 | CASSRDEGQIGGYTF | TGTGCCAGCAGTAGGGATGAGGGACAGATCGGTGGCTACACCTTC
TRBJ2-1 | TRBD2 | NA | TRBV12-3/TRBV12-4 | CASSLLADGPYNEQFF | TGTGCCAGCAGTTTACTAGCGGACGGGCCTTACAATGAGCAGTTCTTC
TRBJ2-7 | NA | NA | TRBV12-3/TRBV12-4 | CASRKGTTYEQYF | TGTGCCAGCAGGAAGGGAACCACCTACGAGCAGTACTTC
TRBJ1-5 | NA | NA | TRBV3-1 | CASSQASGMGQPQHF | TGTGCCAGCAGCCAAGCGTCAGGGATGGGACAGCCCCAGCATTTT
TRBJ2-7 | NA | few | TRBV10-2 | CASSGGGDEQYF | TGCGCCAGCTCTGGCGGCGGGGACGAGCAGTACTTC
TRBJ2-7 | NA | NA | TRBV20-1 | CSASGSARGLYEQYF | TGCAGTGCTTCAGGGAGTGCTAGAGGATTGTACGAGCAGTACTTC
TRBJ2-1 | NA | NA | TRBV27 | CASSWWLANYNEQFF | TGTGCCAGCAGTTGGTGGCTAGCGAATTACAATGAGCAGTTCTTC
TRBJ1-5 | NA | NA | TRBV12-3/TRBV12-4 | CASSWGDSNQPQHF | TGTGCCAGCAGCTGGGGGGATAGCAATCAGCCCCAGCATTTT
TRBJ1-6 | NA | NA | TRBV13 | CASSLGQDSPLHF | TGTGCCAGCAGCTTAGGCCAGGACTCACCCCTCCACTTT